Listed below are T cell receptor beta chains from one sample, sequenced in a study of metastatic and nonmetastatic thyroid tumors. Using MiXCR, TCRdb re-called clones from the PCR reads. The table lists almost 35,000 clones, roughly 15% of them singletons, with almost 3.5% in the top ten. Sequenced: blood. The receptors were gathered from a female donor with papillary thyroid cancer or a benign thyroid nodule (not recorded which). Some clones in this sample may be carry-over from other donors' samples. The CDR3 runs from the conserved cysteine through the conserved F or W. D genes are given only for firm matches. Clone size is not always given. Where it is, it says once, few, many or a class for expanded clones.

j_call | clone_size | d_call | v_call | cdr3_nt | cdr3_aa
TRBJ2-4 | many | . | TRBV20-1 | TGCAGTGCTTCCCTTAAGGAGTTCTCAAGAGGCAAAAACATTCAGTACTTC | CSASLKEFSRGKNIQYF
TRBJ2-1 | . | . | TRBV6-2/TRBV6-3 | TGTGCCAGCAGCCGCTGTGAGTGGCGGATCTCCTACAATGAGCAGTTCTTC | CASSRCEWRISYNEQFF
TRBJ2-7 | many | TRBD2 | TRBV7-8 | TGTGCCAGCAGCGCATCTAGCGGGACTACCCACGAGCAGTACTTC | CASSASSGTTHEQYF
TRBJ1-1 | many | . | TRBV5-1 | TGCGCCAGCATGGGCGGGAGGACTGAAGCTTTCTTT | CASMGGRTEAFF
TRBJ2-5 | many | . | TRBV3-1 | TGTGCCAGCAGCCAAGAAGAGGTGGGGGTAGGGACCCAGTACTTC | CASSQEEVGVGTQYF
TRBJ2-7 | many | TRBD1 | TRBV15 | TGTGCCACCAGCAGGACCGGGACAGGGGGCACGGAGTACTTC | CATSRTGTGGTEYF
TRBJ2-7 | . | . | TRBV20-1 | TGCAGTGCTGGATTTACCTCCTACTATCAGTACTTC | CSAGFTSYYQYF
TRBJ2-7 | once | . | TRBV5-6 | TGTGCCAGCAGACATCAGTGGGGGAGCCACTACGAGCAGTACTTC | CASRHQWGSHYEQYF
TRBJ2-1 | many | . | TRBV20-1 | TGCAGTGAAAAAGCCCGGACCCCACCCTACAATGAGCAGTTCTTC | CSEKARTPPYNEQFF
TRBJ2-5 | many | . | TRBV6-5 | TGTGCCAGCAGTTACCTCTTTTCGGGGGAGACCCAGTACTTC | CASSYLFSGETQYF
TRBJ2-7 | many | . | TRBV20-1 | TGCAGTGCTAGAAGATCCTGGCTGGGGTTTGTCGAGCAGTACTTC | CSARRSWLGFVEQYF
TRBJ2-3 | medium-sized | . | TRBV20-1 | TGCAGTGCCAATCCCGCCAGCGGACTCAGCACGCAGTATTTT | CSANPASGLSTQYF
TRBJ2-7 | . | . | TRBV20-1 | TGCAGTGCTAGGGGCATGAGGGAAGGTCCCTACGAGCAGTACTTC | CSARGMREGPYEQYF
TRBJ1-5 | many | TRBD1 | TRBV7-2 | TGTGCCAGCAGCTTGCAGGGGGCGCAGCCCCAGCATTTT | CASSLQGAQPQHF
TRBJ2-7 | many | . | TRBV3-1 | TGTGCCAGCAGCCGGCTGGGGAGGGGGGCCTACGAGCAGTACTTC | CASSRLGRGAYEQYF
TRBJ2-7 | many | . | TRBV6-2/TRBV6-3 | TGTGCCAGCACTCGGACGGACGGTATCTACGAGCAGTACTTC | CASTRTDGIYEQYF
TRBJ1-1 | many | . | TRBV28 | TGTGCCAGCAGTTTGGGAGGGGGGAACACTGAAGCTTTCTTT | CASSLGGGNTEAFF
TRBJ2-7 | many | TRBD2 | TRBV27 | TGTGCCAGCGGCCTTAGCGGGAGATCATACGAGCAGTACTTC | CASGLSGRSYEQYF
TRBJ2-1 | . | . | TRBV6-1 | TGTGCCAGCAGTAACGGGGGGACAGACCTCAGGTGGTTCTTC | CASSNGGTDLRWFF
TRBJ2-3 | medium-sized | TRBD2 | TRBV28 | TGTGCCAGCAGTCCAACTAGCGGGAGTGTTAGAGATACGCAGTATTTT | CASSPTSGSVRDTQYF
TRBJ2-7 | many | TRBD1 | TRBV28 | TGTGCCAGCCGTTCCGGGACAGTCTACGAGCAGTACTTC | CASRSGTVYEQYF
TRBJ2-1 | few | . | TRBV6-4 | TGTGCCAGCAGTTACGCGGGGTGCGCGTACAATGAGCAGTTCTTC | CASSYAGCAYNEQFF
TRBJ2-7 | many | . | TRBV6-1 | TGTGCCAGCAGTGCCTTTGGTTCCAGCCTCGGGTACGAGCAGTACTTC | CASSAFGSSLGYEQYF
TRBJ2-1 | many | TRBD2 | TRBV28 | TGTGCCAGCAGCCTGACTAGCAGTGGAGGGCGGGGTGAGCAGTTCTTC | CASSLTSSGGRGEQFF
TRBJ2-1 | many | TRBD2 | TRBV19 | TGTGCCAGTACCGGGGCTAGCGGGGTCGATGAGCAGTTCTTC | CASTGASGVDEQFF
TRBJ1-1 | once | . | TRBV20-1 | TGCAGTGCTAGACGGGGTTTCGAGTCTGAAGCTTTCTTT | CSARRGFESEAFF
TRBJ2-7 | many | . | TRBV2 | TGTGCCAGCAGCGTAGACTCTTATGAGCAGTACTTC | CASSVDSYEQYF
TRBJ2-7 | . | TRBD2 | TRBV20-1 | TGCACTCCTACAGTAGCGGGAGGAATGGGGGAGCAGTACTTC | CTPTVAGGMGEQYF
TRBJ1-1 | many | . | TRBV5-1 | TGCGCCAGCAGCCCCGTCTCGCCCTCAATGAACACTGAAGCTTTCTTT | CASSPVSPSMNTEAFF
TRBJ2-5 | many | . | TRBV7-3 | TGTGCCAGCAGCTTGGTAGGGGTGGGGAAAGAGACCCAGTACTTC | CASSLVGVGKETQYF
TRBJ2-3 | many | . | TRBV27 | TGTGCCAGCAGTTTATGGGGTAGCGCAGATACGCAGTATTTT | CASSLWGSADTQYF
TRBJ2-7 | many | . | TRBV5-5 | TGTGCCAGCAGCTTGGGAAGCGGCCTCGACGAGCAGTACTTC | CASSLGSGLDEQYF
TRBJ2-7 | many | TRBD2 | TRBV20-1 | TGCAGTGCTATGGGCGGGAGTTACGAGCAGTACTTC | CSAMGGSYEQYF
TRBJ2-3 | many | TRBD2 | TRBV6-4 | TGTGCCAGCAGTGACTCGCGGGAGACAGATACGCAGTATTTT | CASSDSRETDTQYF
TRBJ2-1 | many | TRBD2 | TRBV19 | TGTGCCAGTAGTGGCCAGACTAGCGGGATAATAAACAATGAGCAGTTCTTC | CASSGQTSGIINNEQFF
TRBJ2-3 | many | . | TRBV2 | TGTGCCAGCGGACATGCAGATACGCAGTATTTT | CASGHADTQYF
TRBJ2-1 | . | TRBD1 | TRBV20-1 | TGCAGTGCTAGAAAGGAGGACAGGGTTTACAATGAGCAGTTCTTC | CSARKEDRVYNEQFF
TRBJ1-2 | . | TRBD1 | TRBV5-1 | TGCGCCAGCAGCCTCGGGGACAGCACTCGCTATGGCTACACCTTC | CASSLGDSTRYGYTF
TRBJ1-2 | many | . | TRBV2 | TGTGCCAGCAGTGAATTTATAGCTTACTATGGCTACACCTTC | CASSEFIAYYGYTF
TRBJ1-5 | many | TRBD1 | TRBV18 | TGTGCCAGCTCACTAACGGACAGGGATCAGCCCCAGCATTTT | CASSLTDRDQPQHF
TRBJ2-4 | . | TRBD2 | TRBV30 | TGTGCCTGGAGCCCGGGACTAGCGGCCAAAAACATTCAGTACTTC | CAWSPGLAAKNIQYF
TRBJ2-3 | few | . | TRBV2 | TGTGCCAGCAGTCCCTTCACAGATACGCAGTATTTT | CASSPFTDTQYF
TRBJ1-3 | many | . | TRBV9 | TGTGCCAGCAGCGTCCTCTCTGGAAACACCATATATTTT | CASSVLSGNTIYF
TRBJ1-5 | many | TRBD1 | TRBV19 | TGTGCCAGTAGTCGACAGGGGAATCAGCCCCAGCATTTT | CASSRQGNQPQHF
TRBJ2-2 | many | . | TRBV6-2/TRBV6-3 | TGTGCCAGCAGTTTGGTCCCCTACATCTCCACCGGGGAGCTGTTTTTT | CASSLVPYISTGELFF
TRBJ2-1 | many | TRBD2 | TRBV24-1 | TGTGCCACCAGTGGGTCGCGGGAGATCAATGAGCAGTTCTTC | CATSGSREINEQFF
TRBJ2-1 | many | . | TRBV28 | TGTGCCAGCAGTTTATTGGGCCATAACAATGAGCAGTTCTTC | CASSLLGHNNEQFF
TRBJ1-2 | many | . | TRBV18 | TGTGCCAGCTCACCAAATGGAGGGGGCTATGGCTACACCTTC | CASSPNGGGYGYTF
TRBJ2-2 | . | . | TRBV7-9 | TGTGCCAGCAGCTTAGGCGGGTCCTGTGAGCTGTTTTTT | CASSLGGSCELFF
TRBJ2-3 | many | TRBD2 | TRBV6-2/TRBV6-3 | TGTGCCAGCAGTTACGGGTGGGGGGGGGCAGATACGCAGTATTTT | CASSYGWGGADTQYF
TRBJ2-2 | . | . | TRBV9 | TGTGCCAACAGCCCTAGGGGGAACACCGGGGAGCTGTTTTTT | CANSPRGNTGELFF
TRBJ2-7 | many | TRBD1 | TRBV5-5 | TGTGCCAGCAGCTTGGAGGGAAGCGGGACAGGGGGCGAGCAGTACTTC | CASSLEGSGTGGEQYF
TRBJ2-5 | . | TRBD2 | TRBV20-1 | TGCAGTGCTAGGGGGGGAGGGGCGTCGTACCAAGAGACCCAGTACTTC | CSARGGGASYQETQYF
TRBJ1-2 | many | . | TRBV10-3 | TGTGCCATCAGTGTAGGGACTTCCGATGGCTACACCTTC | CAISVGTSDGYTF
TRBJ2-3 | many | . | TRBV6-2/TRBV6-3 | TGTGCCAGCAGTTGGGACGGTACGCAGTATTTT | CASSWDGTQYF
TRBJ2-7 | medium-sized | . | TRBV20-1 | TGCAGTGCTAGAGAGACCACAGATTACTACGAGCAGTACTTC | CSARETTDYYEQYF
TRBJ2-7 | many | TRBD2 | TRBV28 | TGTGCCAGCAGTGCCCCGGGACTAGCGGGCTACGAGCAGTACTTC | CASSAPGLAGYEQYF
TRBJ2-7 | many | TRBD1 | TRBV5-5 | TGTGCCAGCAGCCCCTGGACAGGGGGCTACGAGCAGTACTTC | CASSPWTGGYEQYF
TRBJ1-5 | many | . | TRBV5-1 | TGCGCCAGCAGCAGGGAAGGTTATAGCAATCAGCCCCAGCATTTT | CASSREGYSNQPQHF
TRBJ2-3 | many | TRBD2 | TRBV6-1 | TGTGCCAGCAGGGGAGCGGGAGACACAGATACGCAGTATTTT | CASRGAGDTDTQYF